This T cell receptor (beta chain) was identified in a study of blood T cells in healthy people across ages. Together with a sample-barcoded 5' primer, a J-beta primer mix was included in a second PCR lasting about 6 to 12 cycles. Each cDNA molecule was tagged by a template-switch adaptor with 12 random nucleotides. Each CDR3 protein gets one entry after TCRdb re-called the 5' RACE reads with MiXCR. The profile shows 450,000 to 700,000 distinct CDR3 sequences, about 26% of them singletons. Germline values: CDR1 SGHDN, CDR2 FVKESK. This CDR3 region has 14 residues. Between the trimmed V and J ends, which lost 0 bases and 5 bases, there was a span of 8 bases. All donors came from Russia, were Caucasian and healthy, and spanned ages about 6 to 95. At least 6 million PBMCs were isolated per sample.

This receptor was taken from an older woman in good health. V gene TRBV14 combines with J gene TRBJ2-1; D uncertain. The sequenced material came from blood. CDR3 sequence: CASSQDPHNNEQFF. CDR3 DNA sequence: TGTGCCAGCAGCCAAGATCCCCACAACAATGAGCAGTTCTTC.